This T cell receptor (beta chain) was found in a study of blood T cell repertoires in COVID-19. Looking at the study overall: COVID-19 samples from acute and convalescent phases originated in the United States, Italy and Spain. In each case, the material was cDNA or gDNA derived from T cells, B-cell-depleted T cells, or PBMCs.

Per the study methods: Estimation of nucleated cell counts relied on the amplification of reference gene primers. Measured with immunoSEQ multiplex PCR; TCRdb has only the in-frame clones, and not every one. V and J calls and clone size are as listed in that table; D and trimming were resolved from the DNA. The table records 30,000 to 45,000 clones, around three quarters of them present only once. The CDR3 sequence is 15 residues long. V was pared by 5 bases and J by 2 bases, with 13 bases between. In germline, CDR1 is MGHRA, CDR2 YSYEKL. Sequencing was carried out using peripheral blood. The receptor was isolated from a man between 60 and 75 years old with active COVID-19. The chain recombines TRBV4-1 with TRBJ1-5; D possibly corresponds to TRBD1 (6 bases). The CDR3: CASSTGILGNQPQHF. CDR3 nucleotide sequence: TGCGCCAGCAGCACAGGGATCCTGGGCAATCAGCCCCAGCATTTT.